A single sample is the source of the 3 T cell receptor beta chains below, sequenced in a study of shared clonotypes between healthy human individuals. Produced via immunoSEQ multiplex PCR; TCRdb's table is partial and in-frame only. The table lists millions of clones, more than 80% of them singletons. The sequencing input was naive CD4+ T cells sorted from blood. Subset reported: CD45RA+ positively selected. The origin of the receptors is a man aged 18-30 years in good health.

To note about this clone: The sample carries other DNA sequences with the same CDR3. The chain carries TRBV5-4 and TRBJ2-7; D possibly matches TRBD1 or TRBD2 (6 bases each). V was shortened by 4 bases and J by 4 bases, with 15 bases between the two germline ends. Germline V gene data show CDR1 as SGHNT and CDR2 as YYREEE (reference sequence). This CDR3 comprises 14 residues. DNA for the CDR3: TGTGCCAGCAGCCCCGGTGGGGGGCGGTACGAGCAGTACTTC. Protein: CASSPGGGRYEQYF.

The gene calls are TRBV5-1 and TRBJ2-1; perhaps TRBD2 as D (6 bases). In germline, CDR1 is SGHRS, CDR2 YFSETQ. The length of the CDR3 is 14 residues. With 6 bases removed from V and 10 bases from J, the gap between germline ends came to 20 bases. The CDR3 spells CASKQRENEWEQFF. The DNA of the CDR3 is TGCGCCAGCAAGCAACGGGAGAACGAATGGGAGCAGTTCTTC.

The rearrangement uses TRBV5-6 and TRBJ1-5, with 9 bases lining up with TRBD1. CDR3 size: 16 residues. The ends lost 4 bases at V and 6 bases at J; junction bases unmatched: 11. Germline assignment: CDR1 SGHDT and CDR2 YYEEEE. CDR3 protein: CASSPTGGGMGQPQHF. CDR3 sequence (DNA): TGTGCCAGCAGCCCCACAGGGGGCGGAATGGGTCAGCCCCAGCATTTT.